These 3 T cell receptor beta chains originate from one sample sequenced in a study of glioma-infiltrating T cells after dendritic cell vaccination. Measured with immunoSEQ multiplex PCR; TCRdb has only the in-frame clones, and not every one. The sample holds roughly 80,000 clones, about nine tenths seen once. Time point meaning: after dendritic cell vaccination, including at tumor progression/relapse. The starting material was blood, obtained after dendritic cell vaccination. These TCRs come from a human donor with glioblastoma.

The CDR3 loop reads CASSPRLEGDYGYTF. CDR3 nucleotides: TGTGCCAGCTCACCACGGTTGGAGGGTGACTATGGCTACACCTTC. This chain links TRBV18 with TRBJ1-2; D not resolved. CDR3 size: 15 residues. Germline V gives CDR1 KGHSH, CDR2 LQKENI. Trimming pared 1 base from V and 3 bases from J, leaving 12 bases between. The variable domain in full, completed from reference TRBV18 and TRBJ1-2, reads NAGVMQNPRHLVRRRGQEARLRCSPMKGHSHVYWYRQLPEEGLKFMVYLQKENIIDESGMPKERFSAEFPKEGPSILRIQQVVRGDSAAYFCASSPRLEGDYGYTFGSGTRLTVV.

The count of this clone is one. The rearrangement joins TRBV7-9 to TRBJ2-7; D uncertain. Germline values: CDR1 SEHNR, CDR2 FQNEAQ (reference sequence). The CDR3 has 13 amino acids. The V end was cut by 3 bases, the J end by 0 bases, with 6 bases between. The CDR3 DNA reads TGTGCCAGCAGCTTGGCAGGCTCCTACGAGCAGTACTTC. Its protein product is CASSLAGSYEQYF.

V and J are TRBV7-6 and TRBJ1-4; 7 bases agree with TRBD1. J lost 5 bases, V lost 1 base, and 7 bases had no gene match. Germline-derived CDR1 and CDR2 are SGHVS and FNYEAQ. The CDR3 contains 16 residues. DNA for the CDR3: TGTGCCAGCAGCTTAGGGGGCAGGGGGACAAATGAAAAACTGTTTTTT. Protein product: CASSLGGRGTNEKLFF.